This T cell receptor beta chain is from a study of T cell responses to AZD1222 COVID-19 vaccine. Study observations and caveats: A mostly white British donor set with more females was recruited, and clonal diversity was possibly underestimated.

Concerning this clone itself: What it binds is unknown.

Clones were read by immunoSEQ multiplex PCR, and TCRdb kept only the in-frame ones, dropping some. In the table there are about 160,000 clones, around 90% of which are singletons. Germline assignment: CDR1 WNHNN and CDR2 SYGVQD (reference sequence). The CDR3 sequence is 15 residues long. V lost 6 bases and J lost 9; bases outside the gene matches: 10. Sample: peripheral blood, taken on day 0 of MenACWY control vaccination. The source of this sequence is an adult in good health. The chain is built from TRBV10-1 and TRBJ2-1; 11 nucleotides align to TRBD1. As DNA, the CDR3 is TGCGCCAGCAGAACCGGACAGGGGGCTAGGGGTGAGCAGTTCTTC. It translates to CASRTGQGARGEQFF.